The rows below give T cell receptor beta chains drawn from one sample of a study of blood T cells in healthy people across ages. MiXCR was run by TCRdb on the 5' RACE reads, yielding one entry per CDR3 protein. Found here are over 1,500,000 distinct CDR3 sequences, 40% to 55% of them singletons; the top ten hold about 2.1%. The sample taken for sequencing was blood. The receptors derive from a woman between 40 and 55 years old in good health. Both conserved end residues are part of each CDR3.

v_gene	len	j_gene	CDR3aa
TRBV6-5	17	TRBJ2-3	CASSYFLPQGSTDTQYF
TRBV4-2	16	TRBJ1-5	CASSQATGDSNQPQHF
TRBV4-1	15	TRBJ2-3	CASSQYLLATDTQYF
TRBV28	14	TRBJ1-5	CATGNEFPNQPQHF
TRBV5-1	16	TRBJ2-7	CASSTDGSPSSYEQYF
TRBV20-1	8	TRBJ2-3	CSASTQYF
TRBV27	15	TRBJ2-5	CASSGRGAGEETQYF
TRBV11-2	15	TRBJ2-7	CASSFDRDRANEQYF
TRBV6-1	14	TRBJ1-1	CASTLRDGGTEAFF
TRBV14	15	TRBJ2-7	CASSQGTGRYYEQYF
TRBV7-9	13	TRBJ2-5	CASSFNNQETQYF
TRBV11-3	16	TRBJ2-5	CASSPGDRGNQEAQYF
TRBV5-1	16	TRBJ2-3	CASSLAHPGSTDTQYF
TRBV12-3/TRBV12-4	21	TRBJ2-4	CASSLASSGGPPSRSKNIQYF
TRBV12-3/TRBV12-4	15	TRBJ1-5	CASRPTGGFNQPQHF
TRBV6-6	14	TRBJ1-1	CASSPQGGSTEAFF
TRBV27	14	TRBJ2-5	CASSPLALGETQYF
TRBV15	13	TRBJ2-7	CATSNRLWYEQYF
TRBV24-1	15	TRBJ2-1	CATSDSPTEYNEQFF
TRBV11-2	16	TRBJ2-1	CASSLGHMREVNEQFF
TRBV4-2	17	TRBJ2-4	CASSQSGGAGSKNIQYF
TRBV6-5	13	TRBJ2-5	CASSYGAPGTQYF
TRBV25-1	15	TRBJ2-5	CASSERTGGGETQYF
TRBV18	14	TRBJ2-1	CASSPRSGTNEQFF
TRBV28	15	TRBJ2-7	CASTSYGGLSDEQYF
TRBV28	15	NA	CASSFNDRGEETQYF
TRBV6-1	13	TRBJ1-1	CASKYIENTEAFF
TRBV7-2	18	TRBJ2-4	CASSPGTGGLGAKNIQYF
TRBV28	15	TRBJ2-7	CASTPGDRPSYEQYF
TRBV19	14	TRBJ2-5	CASSIAGTQETQYF
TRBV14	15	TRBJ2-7	CASSQRWGISYEQYF
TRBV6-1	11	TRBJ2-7	CASPGGSEQYF
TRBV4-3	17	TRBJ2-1	CASSPKTSGGIYNEQFF
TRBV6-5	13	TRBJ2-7	CATSLGGIDEQYF
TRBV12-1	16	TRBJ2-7	CASSPDLDREYYEQYF
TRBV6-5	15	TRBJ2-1	CASSYSGTGGFEQFF
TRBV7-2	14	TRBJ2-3	CASSLDQRADTQYF
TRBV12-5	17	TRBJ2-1	CASGLVMFEGDNNEQFF
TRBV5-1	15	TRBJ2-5	CASSPGRAPQETQYF
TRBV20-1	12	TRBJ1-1	CSARGQGTEAFF
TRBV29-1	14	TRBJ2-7	CSVGARQSAYEQYF
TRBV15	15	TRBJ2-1	CATSRDRRTGVEQFF
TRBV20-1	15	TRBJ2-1	CSAPSGTGSMYEQFF
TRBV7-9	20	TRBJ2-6	CANNLGPHRGLRSGANVLTF
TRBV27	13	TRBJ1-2	CASSSGGLGGYTF
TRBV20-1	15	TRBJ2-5	CSARPSGGVGETQYF
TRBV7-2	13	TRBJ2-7	CASSLDMGLRQYF
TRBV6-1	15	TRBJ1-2	CASIRSGGGGYGYTF
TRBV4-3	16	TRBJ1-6	CASSQVVGTGDSPLHF
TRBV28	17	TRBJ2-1	CASSPHIDRALRNEQFF
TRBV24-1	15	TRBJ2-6	CATSEGSSGANVLTF
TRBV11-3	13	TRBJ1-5	CASSLDANQPQHF
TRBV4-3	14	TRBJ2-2	CASSREESGGELFF
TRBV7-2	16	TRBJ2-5	CASSLLASGAQETQYF